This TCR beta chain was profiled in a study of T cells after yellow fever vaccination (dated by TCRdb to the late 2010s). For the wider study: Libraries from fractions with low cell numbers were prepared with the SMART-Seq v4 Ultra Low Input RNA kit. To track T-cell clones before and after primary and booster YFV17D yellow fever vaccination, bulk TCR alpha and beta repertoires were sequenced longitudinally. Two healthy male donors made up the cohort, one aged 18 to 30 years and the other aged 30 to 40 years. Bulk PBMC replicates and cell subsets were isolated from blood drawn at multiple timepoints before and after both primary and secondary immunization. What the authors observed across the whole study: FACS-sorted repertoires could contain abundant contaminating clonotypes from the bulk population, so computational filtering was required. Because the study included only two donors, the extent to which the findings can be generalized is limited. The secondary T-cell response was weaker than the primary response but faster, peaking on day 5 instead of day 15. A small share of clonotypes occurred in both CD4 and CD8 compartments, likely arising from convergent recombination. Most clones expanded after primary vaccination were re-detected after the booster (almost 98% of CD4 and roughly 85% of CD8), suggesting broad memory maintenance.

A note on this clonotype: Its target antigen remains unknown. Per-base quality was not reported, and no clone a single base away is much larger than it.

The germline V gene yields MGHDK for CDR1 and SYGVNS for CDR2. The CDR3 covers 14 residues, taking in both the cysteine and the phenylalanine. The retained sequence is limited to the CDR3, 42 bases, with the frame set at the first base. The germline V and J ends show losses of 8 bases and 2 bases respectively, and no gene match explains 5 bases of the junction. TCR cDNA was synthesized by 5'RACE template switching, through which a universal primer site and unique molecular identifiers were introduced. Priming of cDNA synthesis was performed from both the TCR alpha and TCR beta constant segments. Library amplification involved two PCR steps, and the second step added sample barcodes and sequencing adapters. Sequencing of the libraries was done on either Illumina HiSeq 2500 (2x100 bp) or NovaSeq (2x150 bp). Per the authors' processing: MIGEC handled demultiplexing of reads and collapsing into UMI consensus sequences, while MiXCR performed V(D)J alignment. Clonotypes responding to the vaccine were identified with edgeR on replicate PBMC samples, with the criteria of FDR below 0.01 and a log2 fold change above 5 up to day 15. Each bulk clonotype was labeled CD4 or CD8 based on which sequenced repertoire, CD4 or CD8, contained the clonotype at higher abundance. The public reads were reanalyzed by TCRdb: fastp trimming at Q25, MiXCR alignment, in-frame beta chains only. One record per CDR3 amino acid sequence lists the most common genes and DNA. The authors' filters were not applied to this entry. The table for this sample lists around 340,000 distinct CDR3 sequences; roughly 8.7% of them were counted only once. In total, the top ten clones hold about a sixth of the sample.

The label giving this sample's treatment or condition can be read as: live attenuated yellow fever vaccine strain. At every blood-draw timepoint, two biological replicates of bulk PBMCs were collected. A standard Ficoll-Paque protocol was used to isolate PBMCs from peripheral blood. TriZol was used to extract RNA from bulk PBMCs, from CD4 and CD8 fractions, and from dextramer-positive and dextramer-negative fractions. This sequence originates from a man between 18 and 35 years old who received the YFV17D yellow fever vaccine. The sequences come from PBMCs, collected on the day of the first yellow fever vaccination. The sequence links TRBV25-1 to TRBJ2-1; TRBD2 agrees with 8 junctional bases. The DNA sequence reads TGTGCCAGCGGTCCCGGGGGGGCCTACAATGAGCAGTTCTTC. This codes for CASGPGGAYNEQFF.